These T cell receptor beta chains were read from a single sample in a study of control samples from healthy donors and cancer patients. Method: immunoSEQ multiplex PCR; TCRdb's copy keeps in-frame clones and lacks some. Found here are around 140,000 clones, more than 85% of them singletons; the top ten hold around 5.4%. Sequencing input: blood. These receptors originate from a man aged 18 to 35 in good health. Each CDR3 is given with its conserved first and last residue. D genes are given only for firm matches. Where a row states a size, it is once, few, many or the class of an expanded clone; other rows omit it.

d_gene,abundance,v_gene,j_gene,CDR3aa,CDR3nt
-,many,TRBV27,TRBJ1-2,CASSWGRDRGYTF,TGTGCCAGCAGTTGGGGCAGGGATCGCGGCTACACCTTC
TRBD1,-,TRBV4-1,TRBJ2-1,CASSSSAGTGGHEQFF,TGCGCCAGCAGCTCCTCCGCCGGGACAGGGGGCCATGAGCAGTTCTTC
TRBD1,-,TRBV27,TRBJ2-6,CASRGIGTGFSGANVLTF,TGTGCCAGCAGAGGGATCGGGACAGGGTTTTCTGGGGCCAACGTCCTGACTTTC
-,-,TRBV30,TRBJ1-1,CAWSDRNTEAFF,TGTGCCTGGAGTGACAGAAACACTGAAGCTTTCTTT
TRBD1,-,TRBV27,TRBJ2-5,CASSGLTGGIEGTQYF,TGTGCCAGCAGTGGCCTTACAGGGGGCATTGAGGGGACCCAGTACTTC
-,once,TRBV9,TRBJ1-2,CASSGGGNYGYTF,TGTGCCAGCAGCGGAGGGGGTAACTATGGCTACACCTTC
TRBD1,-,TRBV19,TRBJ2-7,CASSRGQGNSYEQYF,TGTGCCAGTAGCCGAGGACAGGGGAATAGTTACGAGCAGTACTTC
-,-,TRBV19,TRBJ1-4,CASSIVRQVNEKLFF,TGTGCCAGTAGTATTGTCCGACAGGTTAATGAAAAACTGTTTTTT
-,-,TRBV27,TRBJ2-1,CASSLVGTRTNEQFF,TGTGCCAGCAGTTTAGTAGGGACCCGAACCAATGAGCAGTTCTTC
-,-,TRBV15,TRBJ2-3,CATSRDRVSDTQYF,TGTGCCACCAGCAGAGACAGGGTGTCAGATACGCAGTATTTT
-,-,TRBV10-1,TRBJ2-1,CASSPGRELDEQFF,TGCGCCAGCAGTCCGGGACGGGAGTTGGATGAGCAGTTCTTC
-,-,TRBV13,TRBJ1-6,CASSFGASGNSPLHF,TGTGCCAGCAGCTTTGGAGCCTCGGGGAATTCACCCCTCCACTTT
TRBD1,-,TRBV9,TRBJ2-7,CASSAAPGQGPPGEEQYF,TGTGCCAGCAGCGCAGCTCCGGGACAGGGTCCCCCAGGGGAGGAGCAGTACTTC
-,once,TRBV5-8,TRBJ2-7,CASSLAWIEAYEQYF,TGTGCCAGCAGCTTGGCTTGGATCGAGGCCTACGAGCAGTACTTC
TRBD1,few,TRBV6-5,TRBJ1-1,CASSYWTGAEDTEAFF,TGTGCCAGCAGTTACTGGACAGGGGCAGAAGACACTGAAGCTTTCTTT
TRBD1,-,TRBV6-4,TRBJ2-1,CASSDGTGGDEQFF,TGTGCCAGCAGTGACGGGACAGGGGGCGATGAGCAGTTCTTC
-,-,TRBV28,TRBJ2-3,CASSLFGSVYTDTQYF,TGTGCCAGCAGTTTATTTGGTAGCGTCTACACAGATACGCAGTATTTT
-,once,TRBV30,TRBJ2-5,CAWSPLGETQYF,TGTGCCTGGAGTCCATTGGGGGAGACCCAGTACTTC
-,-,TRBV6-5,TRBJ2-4,CASASGGVGTIQYF,TGTGCCAGCGCTTCAGGGGGGGTCGGCACGATTCAGTACTTC
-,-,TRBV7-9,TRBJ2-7,CASSTGPEDTDEQYF,TGTGCCAGCAGCACCGGTCCGGAGGATACGGACGAGCAGTACTTC
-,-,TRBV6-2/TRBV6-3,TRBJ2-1,CASSLGDNEQFF,TGTGCCAGCAGTTTAGGAGACAATGAGCAGTTCTTC
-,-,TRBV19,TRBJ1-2,CASSIYLGVDGYTF,TGTGCCAGTAGTATATACCTTGGGGTTGATGGCTACACCTTC
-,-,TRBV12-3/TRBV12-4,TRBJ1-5,CASSNGGGQPQHF,TGTGCCAGCAGCAACGGGGGGGGCCAGCCCCAGCATTTT
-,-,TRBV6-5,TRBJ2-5,CASRPQGRETQYF,TGTGCCAGCAGGCCGCAGGGGAGAGAGACCCAGTACTTC
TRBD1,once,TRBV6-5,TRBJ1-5,CASSSDRAGGPQHF,TGTGCCAGCAGTTCGGACAGGGCGGGGGGGCCCCAGCATTTT
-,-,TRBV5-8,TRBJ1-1,CASSLQGGTEAFF,TGTGCCAGCAGCTTACAGGGTGGCACTGAAGCTTTCTTT
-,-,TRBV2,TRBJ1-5,CASSDENQPQHF,TGTGCCAGCAGTGACGAAAACCAGCCCCAGCATTTT